The rows below give T cell receptor beta chains drawn from one sample of a study of T cell responses to AZD1222 COVID-19 vaccine. Profiling relied on immunoSEQ multiplex PCR, and the TCRdb table lists in-frame clones only, not all of them. The sample lists 150,000 to 200,000 clones, approximately 94% occurring once. The sample consisted of peripheral blood, taken 28 days after the second AZD1222 dose. These receptors originate from an adult who received the AZD1222 COVID-19 vaccine. The conserved cysteine and the conserved F or W are not part of the CDR3 here. The D gene is left open where the match is weak.

cdr3_length	d_call	v_call	j_call	cdr3_aa
13	TRBD1	TRBV11-2	TRBJ1-1	ASSHTDRGNIEAF
11	TRBD2	TRBV5-4	TRBJ2-7	ASSLDGLAARY
10	.	TRBV12-3/TRBV12-4	TRBJ2-3	ASSFPDSMQY
17	TRBD2	TRBV4-3	TRBJ2-1	ASSPTGTSGLAAYNEQF
10	.	TRBV5-1	TRBJ1-4	ASRNEGEKLF
11	.	TRBV18	TRBJ1-5	ASSRDNYQPQH
15	TRBD2	TRBV14	TRBJ2-1	ASSQGLARRSYNEQF
11	.	TRBV2	TRBJ1-3	ASSGTAGNTIY
12	.	TRBV14	TRBJ1-2	ASSQDWRGYGYT
10	.	TRBV24-1	TRBJ1-2	ATSASVGGYT
12	.	TRBV4-1	TRBJ1-6	ASSPGWDNSPLH
12	.	TRBV6-4	TRBJ2-2	ASRRGGSTGELF
13	TRBD1	TRBV24-1	TRBJ1-5	ATSDRTGPHQPQH
12	.	TRBV7-9	TRBJ2-7	ASSSTRYNYEQY